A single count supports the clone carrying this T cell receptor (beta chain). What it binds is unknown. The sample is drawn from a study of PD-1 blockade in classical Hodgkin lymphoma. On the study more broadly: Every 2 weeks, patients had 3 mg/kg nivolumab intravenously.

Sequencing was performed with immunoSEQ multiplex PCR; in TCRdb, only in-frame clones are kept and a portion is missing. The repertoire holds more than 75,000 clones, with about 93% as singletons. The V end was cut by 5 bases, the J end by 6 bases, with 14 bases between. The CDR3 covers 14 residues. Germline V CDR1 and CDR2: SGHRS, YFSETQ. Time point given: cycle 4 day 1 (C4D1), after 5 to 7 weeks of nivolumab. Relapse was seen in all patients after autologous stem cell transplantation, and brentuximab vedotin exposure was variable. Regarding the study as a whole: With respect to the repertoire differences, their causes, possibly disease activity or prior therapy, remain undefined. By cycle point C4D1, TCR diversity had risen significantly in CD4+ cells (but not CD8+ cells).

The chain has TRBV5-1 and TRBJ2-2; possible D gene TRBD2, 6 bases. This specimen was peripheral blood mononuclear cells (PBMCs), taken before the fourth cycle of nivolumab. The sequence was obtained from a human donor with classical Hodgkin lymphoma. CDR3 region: CASRGWEDPGELFF. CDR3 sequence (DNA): TGCGCCAGCAGAGGTTGGGAGGACCCCGGGGAGCTGTTTTTT.